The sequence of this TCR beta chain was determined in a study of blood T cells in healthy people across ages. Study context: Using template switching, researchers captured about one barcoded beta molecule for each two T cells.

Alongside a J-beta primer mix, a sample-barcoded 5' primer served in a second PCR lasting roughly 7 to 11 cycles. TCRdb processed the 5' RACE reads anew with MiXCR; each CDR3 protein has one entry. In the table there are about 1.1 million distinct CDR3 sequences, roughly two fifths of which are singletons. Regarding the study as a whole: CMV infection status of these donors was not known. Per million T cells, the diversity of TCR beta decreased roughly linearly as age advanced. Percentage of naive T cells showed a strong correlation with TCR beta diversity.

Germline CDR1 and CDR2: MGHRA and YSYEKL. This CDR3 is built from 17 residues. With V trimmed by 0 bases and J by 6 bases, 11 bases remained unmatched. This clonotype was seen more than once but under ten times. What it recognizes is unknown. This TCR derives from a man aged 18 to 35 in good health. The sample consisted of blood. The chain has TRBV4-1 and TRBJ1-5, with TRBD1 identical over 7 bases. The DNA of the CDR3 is TGCGCCAGCAGCCAAGACGTTGCGAACAGGGGTCTTCAGCCCCAGCATTTT. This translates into CASSQDVANRGLQPQHF.